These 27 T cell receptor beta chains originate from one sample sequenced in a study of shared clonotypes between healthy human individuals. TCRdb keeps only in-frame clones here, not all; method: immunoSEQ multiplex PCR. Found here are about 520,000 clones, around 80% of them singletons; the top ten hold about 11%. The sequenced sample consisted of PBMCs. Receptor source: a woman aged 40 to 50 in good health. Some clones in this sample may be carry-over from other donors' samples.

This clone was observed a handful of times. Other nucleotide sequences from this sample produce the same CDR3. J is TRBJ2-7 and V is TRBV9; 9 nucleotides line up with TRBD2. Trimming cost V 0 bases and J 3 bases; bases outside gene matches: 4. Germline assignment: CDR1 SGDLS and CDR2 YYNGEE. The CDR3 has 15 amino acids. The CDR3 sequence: CASSVGGSGSYEQYF. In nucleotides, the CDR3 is TGTGCCAGCAGCGTAGGAGGTAGCGGGAGCTACGAGCAGTACTTC.

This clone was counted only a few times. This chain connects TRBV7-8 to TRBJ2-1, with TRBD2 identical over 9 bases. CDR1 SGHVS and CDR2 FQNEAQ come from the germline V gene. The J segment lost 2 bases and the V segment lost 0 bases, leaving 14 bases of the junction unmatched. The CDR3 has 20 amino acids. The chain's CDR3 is CASSLADRASGEPTYNEQFF. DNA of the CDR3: TGTGCCAGCAGCTTAGCGGATCGGGCTAGCGGGGAGCCCACCTACAATGAGCAGTTCTTC.

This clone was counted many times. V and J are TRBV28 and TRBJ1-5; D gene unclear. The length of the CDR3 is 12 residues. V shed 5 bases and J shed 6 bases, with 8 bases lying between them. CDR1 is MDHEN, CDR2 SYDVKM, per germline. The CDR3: CASSPAGQPQHF. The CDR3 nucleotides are TGTGCCAGCAGTCCGGCCGGTCAGCCCCAGCATTTT.

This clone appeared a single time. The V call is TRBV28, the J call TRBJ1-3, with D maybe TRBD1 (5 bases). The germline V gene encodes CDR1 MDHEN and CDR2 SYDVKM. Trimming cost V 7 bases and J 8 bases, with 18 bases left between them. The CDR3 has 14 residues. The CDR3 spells CASIPGTSRYTIYF. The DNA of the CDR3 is TGTGCCAGCATCCCCGGGACCTCTCGGTACACCATATATTTT.

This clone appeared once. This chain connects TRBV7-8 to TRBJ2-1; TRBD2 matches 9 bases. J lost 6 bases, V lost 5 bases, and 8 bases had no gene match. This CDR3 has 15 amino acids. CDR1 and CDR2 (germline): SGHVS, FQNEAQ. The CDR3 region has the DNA TGTGCCAGCAGCATTAGCGGGAGCTCCCCCAATGAGCAGTTCTTC. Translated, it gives CASSISGSSPNEQFF.

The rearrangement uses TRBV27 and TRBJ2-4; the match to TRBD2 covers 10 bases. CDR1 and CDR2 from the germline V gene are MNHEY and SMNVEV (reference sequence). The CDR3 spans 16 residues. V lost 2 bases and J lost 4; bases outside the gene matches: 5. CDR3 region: CASSLGLAGAKNIQYF. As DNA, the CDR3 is TGTGCCAGCAGTTTAGGGCTAGCGGGAGCAAAAAACATTCAGTACTTC.

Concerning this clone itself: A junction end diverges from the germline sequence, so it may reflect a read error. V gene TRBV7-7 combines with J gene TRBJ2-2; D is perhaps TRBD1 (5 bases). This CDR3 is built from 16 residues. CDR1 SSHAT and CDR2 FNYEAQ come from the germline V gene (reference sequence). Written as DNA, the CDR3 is TGTGCTAGCAGCTTAGGGGCTGTGGCGAACACCGGGGAGCTGTTTTTT. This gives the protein CASSLGAVANTGELFF. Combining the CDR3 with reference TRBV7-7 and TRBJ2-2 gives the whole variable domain GAGVSQSPRYKVTKRGQDVTLRCDPISSHATLYWYQQALGQGPEFLTYFNYEAQPDKSGLPSDRFSAERPEGSISTLTIQRTEQRDSAMYRCASSLGAVANTGELFFGEGSRLTVL.

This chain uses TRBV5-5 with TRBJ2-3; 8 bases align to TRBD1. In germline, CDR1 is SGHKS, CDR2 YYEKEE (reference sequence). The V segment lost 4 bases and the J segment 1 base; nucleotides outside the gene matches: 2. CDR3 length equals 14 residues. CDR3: CASSPRGRTDTQYF. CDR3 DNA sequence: TGTGCCAGCAGCCCCAGGGGGCGCACAGATACGCAGTATTTT.

The CDR3 DNA sequence: TGTGCCAGCAGCTTAACTCAACAGAATGAGCAGTTCTTC. Translated: CASSLTQQNEQFF. The chain is built from TRBV11-3 and TRBJ2-1, with no clear D. Trimming stripped 2 bases from V and 7 bases from J, with 9 bases between. The CDR3 spans 13 residues. Germline-derived CDR1 and CDR2 are SGHNT and YENEEA.

The chain's CDR3 is CASSLGSQGWYNEQFF. CDR3 in DNA: TGTGCCAGCAGCTTAGGGAGCCAGGGTTGGTACAATGAGCAGTTCTTC. The genes are TRBV7-2 and TRBJ2-1; tentatively, D is TRBD1 (5 bases). In germline, CDR1 is SGHTA, CDR2 FQGNSA. The CDR3 is 16 amino acids. V dropped 1 base and J dropped 4 bases, with 14 bases sitting between them.

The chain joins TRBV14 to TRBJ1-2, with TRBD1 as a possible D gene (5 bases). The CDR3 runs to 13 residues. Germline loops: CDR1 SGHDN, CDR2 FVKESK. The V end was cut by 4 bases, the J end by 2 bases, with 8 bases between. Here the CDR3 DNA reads TGTGCCAGCAGCCTGTACAGGAACTATGGCTACACCTTC. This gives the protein CASSLYRNYGYTF.

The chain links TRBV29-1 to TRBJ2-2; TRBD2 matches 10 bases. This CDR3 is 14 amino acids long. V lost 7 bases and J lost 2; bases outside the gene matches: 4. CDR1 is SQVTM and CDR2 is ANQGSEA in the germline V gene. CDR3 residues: CSASGRANTGELFF. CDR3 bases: TGCAGCGCAAGCGGGAGGGCCAACACCGGGGAGCTGTTTTTT.

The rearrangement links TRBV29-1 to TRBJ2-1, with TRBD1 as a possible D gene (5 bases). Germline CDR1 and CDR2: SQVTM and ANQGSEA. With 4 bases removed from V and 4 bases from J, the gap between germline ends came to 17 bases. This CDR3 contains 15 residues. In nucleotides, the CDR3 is TGCAGCGTTGTGGGGCAGGGTGGTTTTTACAATGAGCAGTTCTTC. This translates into CSVVGQGGFYNEQFF.

The chain's CDR3 is CASYLAGFPPDTQYF. The CDR3 bases are TGTGCCAGCTATCTAGCGGGTTTCCCCCCAGATACGCAGTATTTT. The chain couples TRBV7-2 to TRBJ2-3; 8 nucleotides align to TRBD2. This CDR3 has 15 residues. Trimming removed 8 bases from V and 4 bases from J; junction bases left unmatched: 11. The germline V gene has CDR1 SGHTA and CDR2 FQGNSA.

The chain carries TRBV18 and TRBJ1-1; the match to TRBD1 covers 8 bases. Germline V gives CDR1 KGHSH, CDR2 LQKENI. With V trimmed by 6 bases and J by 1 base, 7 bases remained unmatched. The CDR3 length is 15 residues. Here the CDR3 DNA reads TGTGCCAGCTCCCGGTGGACAGGGAGGAACACTGAAGCTTTCTTT. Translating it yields CASSRWTGRNTEAFF.

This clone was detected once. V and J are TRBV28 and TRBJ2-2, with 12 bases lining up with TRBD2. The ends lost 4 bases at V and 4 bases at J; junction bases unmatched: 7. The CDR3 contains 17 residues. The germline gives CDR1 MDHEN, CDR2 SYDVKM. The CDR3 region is CASSSPGLAGRTGELFF. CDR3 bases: TGTGCCAGCAGTTCTCCGGGACTAGCGGGCCGCACCGGGGAGCTGTTTTTT. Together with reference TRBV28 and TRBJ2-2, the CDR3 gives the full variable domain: DVKVTQSSRYLVKRTGEKVFLECVQDMDHENMFWYRQDPGLGLRLIYFSYDVKMKEKGDIPEGYSVSREKKERFSLILESASTNQTSMYLCASSSPGLAGRTGELFFGEGSRLTVL.

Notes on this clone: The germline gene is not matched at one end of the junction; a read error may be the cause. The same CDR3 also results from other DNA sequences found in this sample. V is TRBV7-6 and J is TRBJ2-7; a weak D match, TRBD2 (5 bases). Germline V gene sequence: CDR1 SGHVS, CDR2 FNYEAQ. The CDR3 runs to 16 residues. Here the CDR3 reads CASSLGFQRSSYEQYF. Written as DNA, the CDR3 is TGTGCCAGCAGCTTAGGGTTCCAGCGGAGCTCCTACGAGCAATACTTC.

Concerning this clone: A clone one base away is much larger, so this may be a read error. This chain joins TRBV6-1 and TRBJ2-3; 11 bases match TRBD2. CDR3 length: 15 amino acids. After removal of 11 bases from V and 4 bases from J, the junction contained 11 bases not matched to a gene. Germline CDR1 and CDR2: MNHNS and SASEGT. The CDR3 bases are TGTGCCGGCATTTCGACTAGCGGGACCCCAGATACGCAGTATTTT. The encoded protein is CAGISTSGTPDTQYF.

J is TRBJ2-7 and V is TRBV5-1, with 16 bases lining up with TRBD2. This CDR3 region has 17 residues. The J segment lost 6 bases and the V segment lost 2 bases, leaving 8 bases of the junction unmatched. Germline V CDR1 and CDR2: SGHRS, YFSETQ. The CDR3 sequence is CASSFRGLAGGGSEQYF. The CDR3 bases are TGCGCCAGCAGCTTCAGGGGACTAGCGGGAGGGGGCAGCGAGCAGTACTTC.

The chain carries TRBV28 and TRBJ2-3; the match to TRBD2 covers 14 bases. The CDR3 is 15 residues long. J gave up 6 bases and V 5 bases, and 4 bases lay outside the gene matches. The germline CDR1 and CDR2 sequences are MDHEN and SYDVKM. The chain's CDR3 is CASSPRTSGRDTQYF. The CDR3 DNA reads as TGTGCCAGCAGTCCACGGACTAGCGGGAGGGATACGCAGTATTTT.

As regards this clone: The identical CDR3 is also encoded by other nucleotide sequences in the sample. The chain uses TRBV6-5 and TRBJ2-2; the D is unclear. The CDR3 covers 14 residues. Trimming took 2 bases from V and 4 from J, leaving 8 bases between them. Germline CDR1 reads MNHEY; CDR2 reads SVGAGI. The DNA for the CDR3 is TGTGCCAGCAGTTACGTCCCCAGCACCGGGGAGCTGTTTTTT. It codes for CASSYVPSTGELFF.

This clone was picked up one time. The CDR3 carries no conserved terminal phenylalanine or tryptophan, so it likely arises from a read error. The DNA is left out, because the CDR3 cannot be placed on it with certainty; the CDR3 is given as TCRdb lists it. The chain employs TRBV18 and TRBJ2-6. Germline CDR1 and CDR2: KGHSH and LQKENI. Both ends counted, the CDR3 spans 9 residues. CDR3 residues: CASSPPRAI.

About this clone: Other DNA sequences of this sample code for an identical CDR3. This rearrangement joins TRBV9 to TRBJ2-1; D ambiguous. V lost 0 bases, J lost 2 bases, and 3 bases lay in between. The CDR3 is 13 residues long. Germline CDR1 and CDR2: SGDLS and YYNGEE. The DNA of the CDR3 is TGTGCCAGCAGCGTAGGTCCCTACAATGAGCAGTTCTTC. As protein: CASSVGPYNEQFF.

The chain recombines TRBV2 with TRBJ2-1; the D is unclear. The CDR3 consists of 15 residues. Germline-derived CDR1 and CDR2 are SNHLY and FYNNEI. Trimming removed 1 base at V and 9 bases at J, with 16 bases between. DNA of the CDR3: TGTGCCAGCAGTGAAGGACATCCCACGGTCGGTGAGCAGTTCTTC. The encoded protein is CASSEGHPTVGEQFF.

The CDR3, as DNA: TGTGCCAGCAGCCCACACACAGGGAATATCTACGAGCAGTACTTC. Its protein product is CASSPHTGNIYEQYF. The chain couples TRBV28 to TRBJ2-7, with TRBD1 as a possible D gene (6 bases). Trimming removed 6 bases from V and 3 bases from J, with 18 bases in between. The germline V gene encodes CDR1 MDHEN and CDR2 SYDVKM. This CDR3 region has 15 residues.

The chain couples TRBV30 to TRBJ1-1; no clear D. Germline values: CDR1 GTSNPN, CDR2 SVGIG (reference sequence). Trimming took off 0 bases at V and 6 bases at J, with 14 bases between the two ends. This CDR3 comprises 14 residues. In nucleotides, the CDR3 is TGTGCCTGGAGTGTACGGCGGGGTTGGCCTGAAGCTTTCTTT. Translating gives CAWSVRRGWPEAFF.

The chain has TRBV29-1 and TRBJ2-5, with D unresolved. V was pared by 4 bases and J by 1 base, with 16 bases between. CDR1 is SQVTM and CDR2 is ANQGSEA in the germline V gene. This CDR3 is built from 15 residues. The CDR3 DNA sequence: TGCAGCGTTGTAGTCAGTCGCCCGTCCCAAGAGACCCAGTACTTC. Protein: CSVVVSRPSQETQYF.